This T cell receptor (beta chain) was observed in a study of siplizumab effects on memory and regulatory T cells. Whole-study results and caveats: Roughly 80-95% of proliferating CD4+ or CD8+ clones lacked a naive or memory phenotype that could be assigned. Controls had roughly 28% Treg-derived mappable alloreactive CD4+ clones on average, versus roughly 70% with siplizumab. Confirmation was lacking for the suppressive function of proliferating Tregs derived from siplizumab cultures.

The study assayed around 92,000 TCR templates per sample. Assay: immunoSEQ multiplex PCR; the TCRdb copy retains only in-frame clones and omits some. This table holds approximately 91,000 clones, 85% to 95% found once. A remark on this clone: Its antigen is undetermined.

Germline loops: CDR1 MNHNS, CDR2 SASEGT. The CDR3 sequence is 13 residues long. The germline V and J ends were trimmed by 2 bases and 0 bases, with 4 bases remaining between them. Sequencing used CD8+ T cells sorted from blood. This TCR came from a human donor in good health. V usage is TRBV6-1 and J usage is TRBJ1-1, with D unresolved. In nucleotides, the CDR3 is TGTGCCAGCAGTGAAAGTTTGAACACTGAAGCTTTCTTT. Amino acids: CASSESLNTEAFF.